A single sample is the source of the 27 T cell receptor beta chains below, sequenced in a study of blood T cells in healthy people across ages. For the second PCR, which ran for about 6 to 12 cycles, a sample-barcoded 5' primer and a J-beta primer mix were used. TCRdb recomputed calls from the 5' RACE reads with MiXCR, one row per CDR3 protein. This table has around 1,900,000 distinct CDR3 sequences, roughly two fifths appearing once. Sequencing was performed on blood. The receptors were sampled from a human donor in good health.

The CDR3 reads CSLPGRAGKGYYGYTF. For the CDR3, the DNA is TGCAGTCTCCCGGGGAGAGCAGGGAAAGGGTACTATGGCTACACCTTC. The V and J genes are TRBV20-1 and TRBJ1-2, with D perhaps TRBD1 (5 bases). V gave up 8 bases and J gave up 3 bases, with 25 bases separating them. CDR1 and CDR2 from the germline V gene are DFQATT and SNEGSKA (reference sequence). This CDR3 has 16 residues.

CDR3 region: CASSIGGVQYF. The CDR3 DNA is TGTGCCAGCAGTATAGGGGGGGTGCAGTACTTC. The chain employs TRBV12-3 or TRBV12-4 and TRBJ2-5, with D perhaps TRBD2 (7 bases). CDR3 length: 11 amino acids. Between the trimmed V and J ends, which lost 5 bases and 11 bases, there was a span of 12 bases.

This clonotype came up a few times. The V gene is TRBV7-2, the J gene TRBJ1-4; 11 nucleotides agree with TRBD1. The V gene's germline CDR1 is SGHTA and CDR2 FQGNSA. The CDR3 contains 15 residues. With 4 bases clipped from V and 10 bases from J, the junction kept 8 bases outside the gene matches. CDR3 region: CASSSRTGGQGKLFF. The CDR3 DNA reads as TGTGCCAGCAGCTCCCGGACAGGGGGCCAGGGAAAACTGTTTTTT.

This clonotype was detected a few times. The rearrangement uses TRBV15 and TRBJ2-7; tentatively, D is TRBD2 (5 bases). The CDR3 contains 15 residues. CDR1 is LNHNV and CDR2 is YYDKDF in the germline V gene (reference sequence). Trimming left V 5 bases short and J 0 bases short, with 14 bases between. CDR3 coding DNA: TGTGCCACCAGCCCAGCGGCTTTCCTCTCCTACGAGCAGTACTTC. Translation gives CATSPAAFLSYEQYF.

This clonotype came up many times. The J gene is TRBJ1-2, the V gene TRBV7-9, with D perhaps TRBD1 (5 bases). The CDR3 runs to 13 residues. V was cut by 5 bases and J by 4 bases, with 11 bases left in between. The V gene's germline CDR1 is SEHNR and CDR2 FQNEAQ (reference sequence). CDR3 DNA: TGTGCCAGCAGCCCGACAGCGAGCTATGGCTACACCTTC. This encodes CASSPTASYGYTF.

The chain is built from TRBV20-1 and TRBJ2-6; 7 bases match TRBD1. Germline loops: CDR1 DFQATT, CDR2 SNEGSKA (reference sequence). V was clipped by 0 bases and J by 12 bases; unmatched bases: 14. CDR3 length: 16 residues. CDR3 nucleotides: TGCAGTGCTAGAGAGACAGGGAGCTCTGGGGGTGGCGTCCTGACTTTC. Protein sequence: CSARETGSSGGGVLTF.

As regards this clonotype: A junction end diverges from the germline sequence, so it may reflect a read error. CDR3 sequence reads: CTSSRRGGPQETQYF. The CDR3 nucleotides read TGTACCAGCAGCCGCAGGGGGGGGCCCCAAGAGACCCAGTACTTC. The chain couples TRBV11-2 to TRBJ2-5, with D perhaps matching TRBD1 or TRBD2 (7 bases each). Germline V CDR1 and CDR2: SGHAT, FQNNGV. The CDR3 consists of 15 residues.

The rearrangement uses TRBV20-1 and TRBJ2-5; 8 bases fit TRBD2. The end of the DNA fits TRBJ2-1 better, so the J call may be wrong. Germline loops: CDR1 DFQATT, CDR2 SNEGSKA (reference sequence). CDR3 length equals 14 residues. CDR3 DNA sequence: TGCAGTGCTAGGGAAGCGGGGGTACAAGAGACCCAGTTCTTC. It yields the protein CSAREAGVQETQFF.

The chain recombines TRBV20-1 with TRBJ2-4; 8 bases align to TRBD2. Near its end, the DNA agrees better with TRBJ2-7, so the J call may be wrong. Germline V CDR1 and CDR2: DFQATT, SNEGSKA (reference sequence). The CDR3 is 15 amino acids. CDR3 protein: CSASTPRGGQVEQYF. CDR3 DNA sequence: TGCAGTGCTAGTACCCCTCGGGGGGGCCAGGTCGAGCAGTACTTC.

J is TRBJ2-7 and V is TRBV29-1; TRBD1 or TRBD2 may be the D gene (5 bases each). The CDR3 totals 12 residues. Germline CDR1 SQVTM, CDR2 ANQGSEA. CDR3 DNA sequence: TGCAGGCACCCAGAGGGGAACTACGAGCAGTACTTC. As protein: CRHPEGNYEQYF.

The chain couples TRBV5-6 to TRBJ2-7, with D unresolved. In germline, CDR1 is SGHDT, CDR2 YYEEEE. The CDR3 is 14 amino acids. The V gene lost 3 bases and the J gene lost 5 bases, with 15 bases spanning the gap. The CDR3 DNA sequence: TGTGCCAGCAGCTCACCCCTTGACCCCAACGAGCAGTACTTC. It specifies CASSSPLDPNEQYF.

The chain links TRBV7-9 to TRBJ1-2; 8 positions match TRBD1. Looked up from germline, CDR1 is SEHNR and CDR2 is FQNEAQ (reference sequence). The CDR3 contains 13 residues. V was clipped by 8 bases and J by 8 bases; unmatched bases: 10. CDR3 nucleotide sequence: TGTGCCAGCGGCACAACAGGGGGGGAAGGCTACACCTTC. Residues: CASGTTGGEGYTF. The full variable domain, its missing parts supplied by reference TRBV7-9 and TRBJ1-2, is DTGVSQNPRHKITKRGQNVTFRCDPISEHNRLYWYRQTLGQGPEFLTYFQNEAQLEKSRLLSDRFSAERPKGSFSTLEIQRTEQGDSAMYLCASGTTGGEGYTFGSGTRLTVV.

Many counts were recorded for this clonotype. The chain carries TRBV5-1 and TRBJ2-7; D ambiguous. The V gene's germline CDR1 is SGHRS and CDR2 YFSETQ. The CDR3 loop spans 14 amino acids. Trimming took off 0 bases at V and 2 bases at J, with 9 bases between the two ends. The CDR3: CASSLDSRTYEQYF. Written as DNA, the CDR3 is TGCGCCAGCAGCTTGGACAGTCGTACCTACGAGCAGTACTTC.

This clonotype occurred a few times. The chain combines TRBV25-1 with TRBJ1-2, with TRBD1 matching 11 bases. After removal of 4 bases from V and 7 bases from J, the junction contained 8 bases not matched to a gene. The germline gives CDR1 MGHDK, CDR2 SYGVNS. The CDR3 has 15 residues. This CDR3 is CASSVFGQGASGYTF. CDR3 in DNA: TGTGCCAGCAGTGTATTCGGACAGGGGGCAAGTGGCTACACCTTC.

The gene calls are TRBV5-1 and TRBJ2-3; 10 bases are shared with TRBD1. Germline CDR1 is SGHRS and CDR2 is YFSETQ. The CDR3 sequence is 15 residues long. Trimming cost V 4 bases and J 5 bases; bases outside gene matches: 7. The CDR3: CASSDRDRGGDTQYF. DNA for the CDR3: TGCGCCAGCAGCGACCGGGACAGGGGAGGAGATACGCAGTATTTT.

This clonotype was counted only a few times. CDR3 sequence (DNA): TGTGCCAGCAGCTCAGCCCTGGGGGGAGGAGAGACCCAGTACTTC. Translating gives CASSSALGGGETQYF. The rearrangement joins TRBV7-2 to TRBJ2-5; TRBD2 is a possible D gene (6 bases). Germline CDR1 SGHTA, CDR2 FQGNSA. The CDR3 totals 15 residues. V lost 4 bases to trimming and J lost 4 bases, with 16 bases between them.

The rearrangement uses TRBV5-1 and TRBJ2-5; 10 nucleotides match TRBD1. This CDR3 comprises 14 residues. The V segment lost 5 bases and the J segment 5 bases; nucleotides outside the gene matches: 6. The germline V gene encodes CDR1 SGHRS and CDR2 YFSETQ. CDR3 sequence: CASRRDRGRETQYF. CDR3 nucleotide sequence: TGCGCCAGCAGACGGGACAGGGGAAGGGAGACCCAGTACTTC.

This clonotype was seen more than once but under ten times. J is TRBJ2-7 and V is TRBV12-5; no clear D. The V gene lost 6 bases and the J gene lost 2 bases, with 8 bases spanning the gap. CDR1 is LGHNT, CDR2 FRNRAP, per germline. The CDR3 length is 12 residues. This CDR3 is CASGNWPYEQYF. The CDR3 coding sequence is TGTGCTAGTGGAAATTGGCCCTACGAGCAGTACTTC.

This clonotype turned up a few times. This sequence joins TRBV7-6 and TRBJ2-7; perhaps TRBD1 as D (7 bases). The CDR3 has 14 amino acids. The germline CDR1 and CDR2 sequences are SGHVS and FNYEAQ. V dropped 5 bases and J dropped 4 bases, with 15 bases sitting between them. DNA of the CDR3: TGTGCCAGCAGCCCGGAGGGACAGACTTACGAGCAGTACTTC. The encoded protein is CASSPEGQTYEQYF.

This clonotype was counted between two and nine times. The gene calls are TRBV12-3 or TRBV12-4 and TRBJ1-5; D gene ambiguous. V lost 1 base and J lost 3, with 10 bases in between. This CDR3 region has 15 residues. The CDR3 reads CASSLDSGSNQPQHF. The CDR3 DNA sequence: TGTGCCAGCAGTTTAGATTCCGGGTCCAATCAGCCCCAGCATTTT.

The genes are TRBV12-3 or TRBV12-4 and TRBJ2-2, with 9 nucleotides matching TRBD1. V dropped 5 bases and J dropped 7; count of bases not matched to a gene: 8. CDR3 length: 15 amino acids. Here the CDR3 DNA reads TGTGCCAGCAGTCTAGGGACAGGGTTAGGCGGGGAGCTGTTTTTT. Translation: CASSLGTGLGGELFF.

There are a few counts of this clonotype. The CDR3, as DNA: TGTGCCAGCAGCTTAGTGTTTAGCGGGGGGTCCGATACGCAGTATTTT. Its translation is CASSLVFSGGSDTQYF. The rearrangement uses TRBV7-2 and TRBJ2-3; 10 nucleotides agree with TRBD2. The germline CDR1 and CDR2 sequences are SGHTA and FQGNSA. CDR3 length: 16 amino acids. The trim removed 1 base at V and 6 bases at J, leaving 7 bases unmatched.

The chain joins TRBV4-2 to TRBJ2-1; D possibly corresponds to TRBD1 (6 bases). The ends were cut back, 1 base at V and 7 bases at J, with 11 bases in the middle. The CDR3 has 14 residues. Germline CDR1 and CDR2: LGHNA and YNFKEQ. The CDR3 reads CASSQVGAENEQFF. CDR3 nucleotides: TGTGCCAGCAGCCAAGTGGGGGCTGAAAATGAGCAGTTCTTC.

This clonotype was recorded at least ten times. This sequence joins TRBV6-4 and TRBJ1-2; 7 nucleotides line up with TRBD1. CDR1 is MRHNA, CDR2 SNTAGT, per germline. J was trimmed by 4 bases and V by 2 bases; bases with no gene match: 4. The CDR3 loop spans 14 amino acids. CDR3 nucleotide sequence: TGTGCCAGCAGTGACGGGACAGAAACCTATGGCTACACCTTC. Translated, it gives CASSDGTETYGYTF.

The V and J genes are TRBV3-1 and TRBJ1-2; D is ambiguous. Trimming pared 4 bases from V and 10 bases from J, leaving 16 bases between. The CDR3 consists of 13 residues. Germline V gene data show CDR1 as LGHDT and CDR2 as YNNKEL (reference sequence). The CDR3 nucleotides read TGTGCCAGCAGCCCCCCGGCCCGCGCCGTCTACACCTTC. It encodes CASSPPARAVYTF.

In the case of this clonotype: At one boundary the junction diverges from the germline segment, which might be a read error. This sequence joins TRBV4-1 and TRBJ2-3, with a tentative D call TRBD1 (5 bases). This CDR3 is 14 amino acids long. Germline CDR1 and CDR2: MGHRA and YSYEKL. CDR3 sequence: CAGSQIGVGDTQYF. The CDR3 DNA reads TGCGCCGGCAGCCAGATAGGGGTAGGAGATACGCAGTATTTT.

CDR3 protein: CASSSGQRDGYGYTF. In nucleotides, the CDR3 is TGTGCCAGCAGCTCAGGACAGAGGGACGGCTATGGCTACACCTTC. V usage is TRBV27 and J usage is TRBJ1-2; perhaps TRBD1 as D (6 bases). The CDR3 runs 15 residues. Germline V gene data show CDR1 as MNHEY and CDR2 as SMNVEV (reference sequence). V lost 6 bases and J 4 bases, leaving 18 bases between the germline ends.